The 20 T cell receptor beta chains below come from one sample, sequenced in a study of T cell repertoires in cytomegalovirus infection. Each CDR3 protein is one row after TCRdb ran MiXCR on the reads. The sample lists 290,000 or so distinct CDR3 sequences, roughly 24% occurring once. The sequenced material came from PBMCs. The receptors come from a human donor in good health (CMV status not recorded). Some clones in this sample may be carry-over from other donors' samples.

The rearrangement joins TRBV12-3 or TRBV12-4 to TRBJ2-7; 7 bases agree with TRBD1. V lost 5 bases and J lost 3; bases outside the gene matches: 7. CDR3 length: 14 amino acids. As DNA, the CDR3 is TGTGCCAGCAGTCAATCTACAGGGGACTACGAGCAGTACTTC. Translated: CASSQSTGDYEQYF.

This sequence joins TRBV27 and TRBJ2-1; D remains unclear. Germline-derived CDR1 and CDR2 are MNHEY and SMNVEV (reference sequence). V dropped 3 bases and J dropped 3 bases, with 6 bases sitting between them. This CDR3 has 13 residues. The CDR3 nucleotides are TGTGCCAGCAGTTTCCGGTACTACAATGAGCAGTTCTTC. Translated: CASSFRYYNEQFF.

This clonotype appeared a few times. The gene calls are TRBV6-2 or TRBV6-3 and TRBJ2-2; 10 bases are a match to TRBD1. Losses at the gene ends were 5 bases for V and 7 bases for J; bases not matched to a gene: 10. This CDR3 spans 16 amino acids. Germline loops: CDR1 MNHEY, CDR2 SVGEGT. The CDR3 coding sequence is TGTGCCAGCAGTCAGTCCCGGGACAGGGGAGACGGGGAGCTGTTTTTT. Translating gives CASSQSRDRGDGELFF.

This sequence joins TRBV28 and TRBJ2-7, with D unresolved. The CDR3 has 15 residues. Deletions cut 2 bases from V and 2 bases from J, with 13 bases between. Germline CDR1 MDHEN, CDR2 SYDVKM. The CDR3 loop reads CASSLMGRAAYEQYF. The CDR3 nucleotides are TGTGCCAGCAGTTTAATGGGCCGAGCAGCCTACGAGCAGTACTTC.

The rearrangement joins TRBV20-1 to TRBJ1-1; D may be TRBD1 (5 bases). The CDR3 sequence is 13 residues long. Germline CDR1 DFQATT, CDR2 SNEGSKA (reference sequence). V was clipped by 6 bases and J by 6 bases, with 17 bases between them. DNA for the CDR3: TGCAGTGCCAGCGAGGGGTTCTGGGCTGAAGCTTTCTTT. It translates to CSASEGFWAEAFF.

This chain links TRBV11-2 with TRBJ2-7; D call uncertain. Between the trimmed V and J ends, which lost 5 bases and 3 bases, there was a span of 8 bases. The CDR3 consists of 12 residues. CDR1 and CDR2 (germline): SGHAT, FQNNGV. The CDR3 here is CASSKGNYEQYF. The CDR3 DNA follows: TGTGCCAGCAGCAAGGGAAACTACGAGCAGTACTTC. Using reference TRBV11-2 and TRBJ2-7 for the parts outside the CDR3, the full variable domain is EAGVAQSPRYKIIEKRQSVAFWCNPISGHATLYWYQQILGQGPKLLIQFQNNGVVDDSQLPKDRFSAERLKGVDSTLKIQPAKLEDSAVYLCASSKGNYEQYFGPGTRLTVT.

This clonotype was found a few times. V and J are TRBV12-3 or TRBV12-4 and TRBJ1-1; D gene ambiguous. The length of the CDR3 is 15 residues. V was clipped by 2 bases and J by 0 bases, with 10 bases between them. The CDR3 protein is CASSLLTGMNTEAFF. CDR3 nucleotides: TGTGCCAGCAGTTTACTGACGGGGATGAACACTGAAGCTTTCTTT.

CDR3 residues: CSARALSSGYEQYF. CDR3 DNA: TGCAGTGCTAGAGCACTTTCTAGCGGATACGAGCAGTACTTC. The V gene is TRBV20-1, the J gene TRBJ2-7; 7 positions match TRBD2. The germline V gene encodes CDR1 DFQATT and CDR2 SNEGSKA (reference sequence). The ends lost 1 base at V and 4 bases at J; junction bases unmatched: 7. The length of the CDR3 is 14 residues.

The chain couples TRBV24-1 to TRBJ2-2, with a tentative D call TRBD1 (5 bases). The germline V gene has CDR1 KGHDR and CDR2 SFDVKD. The ends were cut back, 0 bases at V and 2 bases at J, with 9 bases in the middle. The CDR3 extends over 16 amino acids. The CDR3 DNA follows: TGTGCCACCAGTGATTTGCAGGGCTTAAACACCGGGGAGCTGTTTTTT. It yields the protein CATSDLQGLNTGELFF.

This clonotype was detected many times. The gene calls are TRBV11-2 and TRBJ2-1, with 14 bases aligning to TRBD2. After removal of 5 bases from V and 7 bases from J, the junction contained 4 bases not matched to a gene. There are 15 residues in the CDR3. Germline values: CDR1 SGHAT, CDR2 FQNNGV. The CDR3 nucleotides are TGTGCCAGCAGCCCAGGGACTAGCGGGGGAAATGAGCAGTTCTTC. Translated: CASSPGTSGGNEQFF.

This clonotype was seen once. Because it lacks the conserved phenylalanine or tryptophan at the end, this CDR3 is likely a read error. The chain combines TRBV10-3 with TRBJ2-7, with a tentative D call TRBD2 (6 bases). Trimming removed 3 bases from V and 2 bases from J, with 11 bases in between. The CDR3 contains 14 residues. Germline V gives CDR1 ENHRY, CDR2 SYGVKD. For the CDR3, the DNA is TGTGCCATCAGTGACCAGGGAGGACCCTACGAGCAGTACTTA. It yields the protein CAISDQGGPYEQYL.

In its sample, this clonotype was seen a few times. The J gene is TRBJ1-5, the V gene TRBV6-4; D remains unclear. Germline loops: CDR1 MRHNA, CDR2 SNTAGT. CDR3 length: 14 amino acids. V was shortened by 3 bases and J by 6 bases, with 12 bases between the two germline ends. In DNA form, the CDR3 reads TGTGCCAGCAGTGAGATGAGAGGAACTCAGCCCCAGCATTTT. Translating gives CASSEMRGTQPQHF.

V is TRBV6-6 and J is TRBJ2-1; D possibly corresponds to TRBD2 (5 bases). CDR1 and CDR2 (germline): MNHNY, SVGAGI (reference sequence). There are 14 residues in the CDR3. Trimming took 6 bases from V and 3 from J, leaving 12 bases between them. The CDR3 sequence is CASSGDQHYNEQFF. The CDR3 bases are TGTGCCAGCAGCGGGGATCAACACTACAATGAGCAGTTCTTC.

This clonotype was seen at least ten times. The chain combines TRBV7-2 with TRBJ1-2; 7 bases align to TRBD1. Germline assignment: CDR1 SGHTA and CDR2 FQGNSA. This CDR3 region has 16 residues. V lost 1 base and J lost 4; bases outside the gene matches: 9. For the CDR3, the DNA is TGTGCCAGCAGCTTAGGGGGCATACAGGGGACCTATGGCTACACCTTC. This encodes CASSLGGIQGTYGYTF.

This clonotype turned up a few times. The chain employs TRBV27 and TRBJ2-3; 8 nucleotides align to TRBD2. The V gene's germline CDR1 is MNHEY and CDR2 SMNVEV (reference sequence). V was clipped by 5 bases and J by 6 bases; unmatched bases: 10. The CDR3 runs to 15 residues. The CDR3 DNA sequence: TGTGCCAGCAGTGCCTGGACTAGCCGAGTTGATACGCAGTATTTT. It encodes CASSAWTSRVDTQYF.

The table lists this clonotype with many counts. V and J are TRBV7-2 and TRBJ1-1, with D possibly being TRBD1 (6 bases). The germline CDR1 and CDR2 sequences are SGHTA and FQGNSA. CDR3 length: 14 residues. The V gene lost 5 bases and the J gene lost 6 bases, with 16 bases spanning the gap. The CDR3 DNA follows: TGTGCCAGCAGCCCGTTACAGGGATGGTCTGAAGCTTTCTTT. It encodes CASSPLQGWSEAFF.

This clonotype has more than one count but fewer than ten. V usage is TRBV5-6 and J usage is TRBJ2-1; D gene ambiguous. V gave up 1 base and J gave up 9 bases, with 8 bases separating them. The CDR3 contains 12 residues. Looked up from germline, CDR1 is SGHDT and CDR2 is YYEEEE. The CDR3 loop is CASSLMVTEQFF. The CDR3 DNA reads TGTGCCAGCAGCTTGATGGTCACTGAGCAGTTCTTC.

This clonotype turned up a few times. The DNA for the CDR3 is TGTGCCACCAGCAGAGTGGGTCTTATCTCCTACAATGAGCAGTTCTTC. Its protein is CATSRVGLISYNEQFF. The chain recombines TRBV15 with TRBJ2-1; no definite D call. V was trimmed by 1 base and J by 0 bases, leaving 10 bases between them. This CDR3 comprises 16 residues. Per germline, CDR1 LNHNV and CDR2 YYDKDF (reference sequence).

This clonotype came up a few times. The V gene is TRBV28, the J gene TRBJ1-5; 8 bases are shared with TRBD1. The germline CDR1 and CDR2 sequences are MDHEN and SYDVKM. The CDR3 consists of 13 residues. The CDR3 sequence is CAIRGPSNQPQHF. For the CDR3, the DNA is TGTGCAATCAGGGGGCCGAGCAATCAGCCCCAGCATTTT.

This clonotype was detected ten times or more. The chain recombines TRBV7-3 with TRBJ2-3; D uncertain. This CDR3 is built from 17 residues. The V and J ends lost 4 bases and 0 bases respectively, with 17 bases between them. In germline, CDR1 is SGHTA, CDR2 FQGTGA. This CDR3 reads CASSSPLGQASTDTQYF. The CDR3 DNA is TGTGCCAGCAGCTCCCCCCTCGGGCAAGCTAGCACAGATACGCAGTATTTT.